This T cell receptor beta chain appears in the sequencing data of a study of blood T cell repertoires in COVID-19. Study as a whole: Researchers got acute and convalescent COVID-19 samples from the United States, Italy and Spain. T cells, B-cell-depleted T cells, or PBMCs provided the cDNA or gDNA that served as material.

Sequenced by immunoSEQ multiplex PCR; TCRdb stores in-frame clones only, minus some. The data contain fewer than 60,000 clones, roughly 87% of them singletons. CDR3 length: 15 amino acids. Germline CDR1 is SGHTA and CDR2 is FQGTGA. V dropped 5 bases and J dropped 0 bases, with 12 bases sitting between them. This clone was seen a single time. V is TRBV7-3 and J is TRBJ2-3; D remains ambiguous. Input material: peripheral blood. This sequence originates from a human donor with acute or convalescent COVID-19. The donor label of this sample is uncertain. The CDR3 DNA is TGTGCCAGCAGCCTCCCCGGGTCTAGCACAGATACGCAGTATTTT. Its protein is CASSLPGSSTDTQYF.